The clone carrying this T cell receptor beta chain was detected once. This sample was taken from a study of blood T cell repertoires in COVID-19. Study as a whole: PBMCs, B-cell-depleted T cells, or T cells provided the cDNA or gDNA that made up the material.

Looked up from germline, CDR1 is GTSNPN and CDR2 is SVGIG (reference sequence). The CDR3 is 14 residues long. V shed 6 bases and J shed 0 bases, with 14 bases lying between them. TCRdb keeps only in-frame clones here, not all; method: immunoSEQ multiplex PCR. Of about 480,000 clones in the sample, about 87% are singletons; the top ten hold about 12%. The Seattle patients joined while their infection was active and were tracked longitudinally afterward. This receptor was taken from a woman between 45 and 65 years old with COVID-19, enrolled during active disease. Sequenced sample: peripheral blood. The chain links TRBV30 to TRBJ1-2, with D maybe TRBD1 (6 bases). The CDR3: CACGIYRANYGYTF. Written as DNA, the CDR3 is TGTGCCTGCGGAATTTACAGGGCTAACTATGGCTACACCTTC.